The rows below give T cell receptor beta chains drawn from one sample of a study of patients and donors after allogeneic stem cell transplantation. One entry per CDR3 protein results from TCRdb running MiXCR on the RT-PCR reads. Of roughly 230,000 distinct CDR3 sequences in the sample, 12% to 15% were seen once. Sequences were obtained from blood, either unsorted or a sorted T cell fraction (not recorded which). These receptors were collected from a human donor who was either an allogeneic HSCT recipient or a stem cell or donor lymphocyte infusion donor (not recorded which). It is not recorded whose cells these are; they may come from a transplant donor. Both conserved end residues are part of each CDR3. The order of the fields is CDR3 protein, CDR3 DNA, J gene, V gene, D gene, clone size. D genes are given only for firm matches. Clone size is shown for a subset of rows, as once, few, many or a class of expanded clone.

CASSPKASGGMTDTQYF TGCGCCAGCAGCCCGAAGGCTAGCGGGGGGATGACAGATACGCAGTATTTT TRBJ2-3 TRBV5-1 TRBD2 NA
CAWSVQQGAFGNTIYF TGTGCCTGGAGTGTACAACAGGGGGCATTTGGAAACACCATATATTTT TRBJ1-3 TRBV30 TRBD1 few
CASIPGDSPIYEQYF TGTGCCAGCATTCCCGGTGACTCGCCAATATACGAGCAGTACTTC TRBJ2-7 TRBV28 NA NA
CSVETGTSSGANVLTF TGCAGCGTGGAGACAGGGACTAGCTCTGGGGCCAACGTCCTGACTTTC TRBJ2-6 TRBV29-1 NA many
CASSAQGAFAGNTIYF TGTGCCAGCAGTGCACAGGGGGCCTTTGCTGGAAACACCATATATTTT TRBJ1-3 TRBV25-1 TRBD1 many
CASSLSGSANTGELFF TGTGCCAGCAGCTTATCAGGCAGCGCGAACACCGGGGAGCTGTTTTTT TRBJ2-2 TRBV11-3 NA NA
CASSLALGVTVNSGNTIYF TGTGCCAGCAGCTTAGCATTGGGGGTTACGGTTAACTCTGGAAACACCATATATTTT TRBJ1-3 TRBV11-1 NA few
CASSFRDRGDTIYF TGTGCCAGCAGCTTTCGTGACAGGGGTGACACCATATATTTT TRBJ1-3 TRBV9 TRBD1 NA
CAWKLGTPNTEAFF TGTGCCTGGAAGCTAGGGACACCGAACACTGAAGCTTTCTTT TRBJ1-1 TRBV30 NA few
CAGKGSAISYEQYF TGTGCCGGAAAAGGGTCCGCGATCTCCTACGAGCAGTACTTC TRBJ2-7 TRBV21-1 NA NA